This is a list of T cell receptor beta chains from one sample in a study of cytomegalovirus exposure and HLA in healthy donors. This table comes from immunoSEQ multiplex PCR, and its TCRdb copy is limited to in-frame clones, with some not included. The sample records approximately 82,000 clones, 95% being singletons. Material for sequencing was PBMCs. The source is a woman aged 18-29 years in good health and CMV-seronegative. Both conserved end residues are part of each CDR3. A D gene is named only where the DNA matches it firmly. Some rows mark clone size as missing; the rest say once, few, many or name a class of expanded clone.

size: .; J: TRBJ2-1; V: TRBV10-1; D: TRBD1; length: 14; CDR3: CAGQRDRGTDEQFF; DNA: TGCGCCGGTCAAAGGGACAGGGGTACGGATGAGCAGTTCTTC
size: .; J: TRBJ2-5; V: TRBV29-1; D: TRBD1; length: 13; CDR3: CSANLQGTETQYF; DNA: TGCAGCGCAAATTTACAGGGGACGGAGACCCAGTACTTC
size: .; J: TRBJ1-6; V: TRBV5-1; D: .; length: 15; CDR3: CASSLAGAGGSPLHF; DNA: TGCGCCAGCAGCTTGGCCGGGGCGGGAGGGTCACCCCTCCACTTT
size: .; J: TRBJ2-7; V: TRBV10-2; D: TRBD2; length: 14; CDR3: CASSWTSGSYEQYF; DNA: TGCGCCAGCAGTTGGACTAGCGGATCGTACGAGCAGTACTTC
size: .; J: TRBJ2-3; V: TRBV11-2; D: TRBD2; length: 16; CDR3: CASSPEIAGGTDTQYF; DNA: TGTGCCAGCAGCCCGGAAATAGCGGGGGGCACAGATACGCAGTATTTT
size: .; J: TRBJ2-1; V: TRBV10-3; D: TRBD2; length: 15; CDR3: CAISERGLVDNEQFF; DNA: TGTGCCATCAGTGAGAGGGGACTAGTTGACAATGAGCAGTTCTTC
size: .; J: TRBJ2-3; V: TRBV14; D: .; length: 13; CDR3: CASSQGLSDTQYF; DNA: TGTGCCAGCAGCCAAGGACTATCAGATACGCAGTATTTT
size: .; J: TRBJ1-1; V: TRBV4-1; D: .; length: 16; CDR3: CASSQGRARRDTEAFF; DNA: TGCGCCAGCAGCCAAGGCAGGGCCCGTCGGGACACTGAAGCTTTCTTT
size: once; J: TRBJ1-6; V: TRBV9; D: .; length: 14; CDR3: CASSVDSLNSPLHF; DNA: TGTGCCAGCAGCGTCGACAGCCTTAATTCACCCCTCCACTTT
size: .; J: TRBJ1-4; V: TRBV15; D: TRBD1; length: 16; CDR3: CATSRDLDRVGEKLFF; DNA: TGTGCCACCAGCAGAGATCTAGACAGGGTGGGTGAAAAACTGTTTTTT
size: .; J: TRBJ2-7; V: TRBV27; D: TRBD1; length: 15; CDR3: CASSSTTEGASEQYF; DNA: TGTGCCAGCAGTTCCACGACAGAGGGGGCCTCCGAGCAGTACTTC
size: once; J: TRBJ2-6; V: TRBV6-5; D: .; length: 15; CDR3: CASSYGGSGANVLTF; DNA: TGTGCCAGCAGTTATGGGGGGTCCGGGGCCAACGTCCTGACTTTC
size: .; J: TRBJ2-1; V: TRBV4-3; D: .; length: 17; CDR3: CASSQDLEGVSYNEQFF; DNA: TGCGCCAGCAGCCAAGATCTCGAGGGAGTCAGCTATAATGAGCAGTTCTTC
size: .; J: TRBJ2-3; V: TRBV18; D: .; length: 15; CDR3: CASSPWTESTDTQYF; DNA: TGTGCCAGCTCACCCTGGACAGAGAGCACAGATACGCAGTATTTT
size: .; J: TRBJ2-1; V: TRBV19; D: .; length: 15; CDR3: CASSISFGTYNEQFF; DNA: TGTGCCAGTAGTATCTCATTCGGGACCTACAATGAGCAGTTCTTC
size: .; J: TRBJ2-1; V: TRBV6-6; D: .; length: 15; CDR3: CASSYSTSSYNEQFF; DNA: TGTGCCAGCAGTTACTCGACTAGCTCCTACAATGAGCAGTTCTTC
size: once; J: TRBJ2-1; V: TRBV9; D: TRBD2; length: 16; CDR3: CASSVAGGTGYNEQFF; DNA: TGTGCCAGCAGCGTAGCCGGGGGGACGGGATACAATGAGCAGTTCTTC
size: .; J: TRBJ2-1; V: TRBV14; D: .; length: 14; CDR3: CASSQGAPVNEQFF; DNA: TGTGCCAGCAGCCAAGGTGCACCAGTCAATGAGCAGTTCTTC
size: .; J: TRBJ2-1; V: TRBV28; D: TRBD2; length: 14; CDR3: CASSPETSRNEQFF; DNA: TGTGCCAGCAGTCCGGAGACTAGCCGCAATGAGCAGTTCTTC
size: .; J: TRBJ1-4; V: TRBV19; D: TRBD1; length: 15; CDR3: CASSTPGGVYEKLFF; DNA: TGTGCCAGTAGTACCCCAGGGGGCGTTTATGAAAAACTGTTTTTT
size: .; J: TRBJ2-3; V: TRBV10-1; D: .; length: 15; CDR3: CASSDGQVNTDTQYF; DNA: TGCGCCAGCAGTGATGGACAAGTAAACACAGATACGCAGTATTTT
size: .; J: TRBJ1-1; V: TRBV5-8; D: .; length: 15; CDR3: CASSLGQNMNTEAFF; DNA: TGTGCCAGCAGCTTGGGGCAGAACATGAACACTGAAGCTTTCTTT
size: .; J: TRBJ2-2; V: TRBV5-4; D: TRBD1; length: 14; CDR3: CASRRDSTRGELFF; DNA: TGTGCCAGCAGGAGGGACAGTACCCGCGGGGAGCTGTTTTTT
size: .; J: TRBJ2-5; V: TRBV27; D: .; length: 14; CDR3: CASSLQQSLGTQYF; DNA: TGTGCCAGCAGTCTCCAACAGTCGCTTGGGACCCAGTACTTC